This TCR beta chain came from a study of identical twins. Findings and caveats of the study: Insertions ran lower in abundant cord blood beta clonotypes, though not in memory repertoires. Zero-insertion analyses might be partly confounded by invariant T cells like MAIT and iNKT.

The V end was cut by 6 bases, the J end by 3 bases, with 12 bases between. CDR3 length: 13 amino acids. Germline CDR1 is DFQATT and CDR2 is SNEGSKA (reference sequence). This clonotype was seen repeatedly, ten times or more. The antigen is not known. Template switching added a universal primer binding site, and final cDNA carried unique molecular identifiers. TCRdb used MiXCR to reprocess the 5' RACE reads, holding one entry per CDR3 protein. Of some 500,000 distinct CDR3 sequences in the sample, roughly 9.9% were seen once. This same sample was also taken into another study, of yellow fever vaccine responses in identical twins.

This chain links TRBV20-1 with TRBJ1-5; D might be TRBD1 (6 bases). The sequence derives from a woman under 30 in good health. The sequencing sample was made of PBMCs. CDR3 loop: CSAAQGVNQPQHF. The CDR3 DNA is TGCAGTGCAGCACAGGGTGTCAATCAGCCCCAGCATTTT.